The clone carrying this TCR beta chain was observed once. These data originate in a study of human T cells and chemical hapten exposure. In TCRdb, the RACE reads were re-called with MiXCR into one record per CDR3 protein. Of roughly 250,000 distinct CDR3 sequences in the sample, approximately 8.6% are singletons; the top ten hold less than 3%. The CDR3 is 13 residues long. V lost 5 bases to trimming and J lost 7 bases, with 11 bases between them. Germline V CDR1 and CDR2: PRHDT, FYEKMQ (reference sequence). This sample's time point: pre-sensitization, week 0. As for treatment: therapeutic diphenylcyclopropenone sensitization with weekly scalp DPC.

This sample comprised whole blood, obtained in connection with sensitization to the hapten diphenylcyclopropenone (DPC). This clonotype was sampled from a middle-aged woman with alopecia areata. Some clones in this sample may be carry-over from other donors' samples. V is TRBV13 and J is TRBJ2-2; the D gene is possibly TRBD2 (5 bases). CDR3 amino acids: CASSLPRGGELFF. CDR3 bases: TGTGCCAGCAGCCTCCCCCGGGGCGGGGAGCTGTTTTTT.